This T cell receptor beta chain originates from a study of cytomegalovirus exposure and HLA in healthy donors. General study results and limits: Among CMV-associated TCR beta chains, most appeared HLA-restricted in a later analysis.

In regard to this clone: Antigen: not known.

Primers included in the PCR were 60 Vbeta and 13 Jbeta primers. Assay: immunoSEQ multiplex PCR; the TCRdb copy retains only in-frame clones and omits some. The sample is made up of around 200,000 clones, and the top ten hold 0.79% of it. The junction had 16 bases not matched to a gene; V was cut back by 6 bases and J by 0 bases. This CDR3 is 18 amino acids long. Germline V gene sequence: CDR1 MNHEY, CDR2 SMNVEV (reference sequence). This sequence was found in a woman aged 18-29 years in good health and CMV-seropositive. What was sequenced was PBMCs. The rearrangement links TRBV27 to TRBJ2-7, with 8 bases aligning to TRBD1. CDR3 region: CASSQGPGRGPGSYEQYF. As DNA, the CDR3 is TGTGCCAGCAGCCAGGGGCCAGGCAGGGGGCCCGGCTCCTACGAGCAGTACTTC.